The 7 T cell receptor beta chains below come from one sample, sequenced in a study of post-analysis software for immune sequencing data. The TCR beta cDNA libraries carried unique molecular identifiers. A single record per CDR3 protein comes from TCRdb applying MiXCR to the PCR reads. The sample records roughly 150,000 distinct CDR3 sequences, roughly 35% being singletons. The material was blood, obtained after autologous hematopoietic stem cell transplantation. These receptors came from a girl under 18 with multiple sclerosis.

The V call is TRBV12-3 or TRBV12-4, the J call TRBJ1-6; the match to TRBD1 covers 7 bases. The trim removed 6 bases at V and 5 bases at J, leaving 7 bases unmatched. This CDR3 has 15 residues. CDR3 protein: CASSLGTANNSPLHF. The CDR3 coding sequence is TGTGCCAGCAGCCTCGGGACAGCCAATAATTCACCCCTCCACTTT.

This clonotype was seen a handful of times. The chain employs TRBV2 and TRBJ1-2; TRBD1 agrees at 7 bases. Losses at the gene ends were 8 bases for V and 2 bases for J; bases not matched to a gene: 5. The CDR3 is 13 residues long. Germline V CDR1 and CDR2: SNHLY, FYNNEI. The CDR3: CASATTGNYGYTF. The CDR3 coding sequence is TGTGCCAGCGCTACGACAGGGAACTATGGCTACACCTTC.

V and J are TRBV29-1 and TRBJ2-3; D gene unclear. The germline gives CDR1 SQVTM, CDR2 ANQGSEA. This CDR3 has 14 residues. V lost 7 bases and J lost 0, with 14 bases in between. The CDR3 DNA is TGCAGCGCCCTTGGCCAGTCTAGCACAGATACGCAGTATTTT. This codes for CSALGQSSTDTQYF.

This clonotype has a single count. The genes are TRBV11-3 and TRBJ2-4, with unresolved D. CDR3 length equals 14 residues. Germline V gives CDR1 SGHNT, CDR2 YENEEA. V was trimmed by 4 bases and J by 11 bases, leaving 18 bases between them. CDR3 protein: CASSSHTAQPLQYF. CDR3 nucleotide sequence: TGTGCCAGCAGCTCTCACACGGCGCAACCTCTTCAGTACTTC. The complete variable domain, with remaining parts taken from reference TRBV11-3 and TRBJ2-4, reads EAGVVQSPRYKIIEKKQPVAFWCNPISGHNTLYWYLQNLGQGPELLIRYENEEAVDDSQLPKDRFSAERLKGVDSTLKIQPAELGDSAVYLCASSSHTAQPLQYFGAGTRLSVL.

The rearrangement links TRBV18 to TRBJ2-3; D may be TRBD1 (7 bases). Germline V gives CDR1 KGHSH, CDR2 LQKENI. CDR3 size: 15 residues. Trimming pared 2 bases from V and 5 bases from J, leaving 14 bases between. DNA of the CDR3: TGTGCCAGCTCACCAGAGGAGGGGGCCTTAGATACGCAGTATTTT. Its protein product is CASSPEEGALDTQYF.

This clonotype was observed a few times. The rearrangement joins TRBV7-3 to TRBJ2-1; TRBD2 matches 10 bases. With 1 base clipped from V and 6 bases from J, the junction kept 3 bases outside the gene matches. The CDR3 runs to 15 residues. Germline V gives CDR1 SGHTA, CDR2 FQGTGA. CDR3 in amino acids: CASSLILAGTNEQFF. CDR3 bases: TGTGCCAGCAGCTTAATACTAGCGGGGACCAATGAGCAGTTCTTC.

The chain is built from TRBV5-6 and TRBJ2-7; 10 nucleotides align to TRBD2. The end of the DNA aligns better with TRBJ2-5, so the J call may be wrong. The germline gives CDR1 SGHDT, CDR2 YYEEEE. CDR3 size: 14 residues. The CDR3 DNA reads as TGTGCCAGCAGTTTTACTAGCGGGGAGGAGACCCAGTACTTC. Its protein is CASSFTSGEETQYF.